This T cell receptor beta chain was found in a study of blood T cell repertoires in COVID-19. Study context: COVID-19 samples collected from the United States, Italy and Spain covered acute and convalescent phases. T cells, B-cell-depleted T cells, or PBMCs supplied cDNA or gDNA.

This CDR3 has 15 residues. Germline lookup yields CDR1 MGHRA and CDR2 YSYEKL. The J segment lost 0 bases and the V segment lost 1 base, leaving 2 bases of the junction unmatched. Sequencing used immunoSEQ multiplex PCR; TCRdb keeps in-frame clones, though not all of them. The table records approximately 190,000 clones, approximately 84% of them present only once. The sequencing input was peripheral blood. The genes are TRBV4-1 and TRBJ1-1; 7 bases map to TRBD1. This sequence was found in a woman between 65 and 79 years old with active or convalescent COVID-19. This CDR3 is CASSQGQGMNTEAFF. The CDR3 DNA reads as TGCGCCAGCAGCCAAGGACAGGGTATGAACACTGAAGCTTTCTTT.